The 10 T cell receptor beta chains presented below share a single source sample, sequenced in a study of cytomegalovirus exposure and HLA in healthy donors. PCR employed 60 Vbeta and 13 Jbeta primers. Using immunoSEQ multiplex PCR, the repertoire was profiled, and TCRdb retains in-frame clones only, with some absent. The sample has fewer than 130,000 clones. The sequencing sample was made of PBMCs. Receptors originate from a man between 45 and 60 years old in good health and CMV-seronegative.

The chain combines TRBV19 with TRBJ2-7, with a weak D call TRBD1 (6 bases). The CDR3 runs 14 residues. The germline gives CDR1 LNHDA, CDR2 SQIVND (reference sequence). V dropped 1 base and J dropped 5 bases, with 12 bases sitting between them. The DNA of the CDR3 is TGTGCCAGTAGTATAGGGACAGACGGAAACGAGCAGTACTTC. Translating gives CASSIGTDGNEQYF.

The rearrangement uses TRBV19 and TRBJ2-7; D not resolved. V lost 2 bases and J 1 base, leaving 12 bases between the germline ends. CDR1 and CDR2 (germline): LNHDA, SQIVND (reference sequence). The CDR3 contains 15 residues. The CDR3 region has the DNA TGTGCCAGTAGTATACAAAACGAAGCTTCCTACGAGCAGTACTTC. Residues: CASSIQNEASYEQYF.

V usage is TRBV9 and J usage is TRBJ2-3, with TRBD2 identical over 7 bases. V shed 1 base, J shed 4 bases, and the junction held 6 bases outside the gene matches. This CDR3 is built from 15 residues. The V gene's germline CDR1 is SGDLS and CDR2 YYNGEE. In DNA, the CDR3 is TGTGCCAGCAGCGTAACGGGAGCGGGGCCAGATACGCAGTATTTT. Translation: CASSVTGAGPDTQYF.

The rearrangement joins TRBV29-1 to TRBJ2-1, with D perhaps matching TRBD1 (6 bases). CDR3 length: 13 amino acids. V was clipped by 5 bases and J by 9 bases, with 17 bases between them. CDR1 is SQVTM, CDR2 ANQGSEA, per germline. The CDR3 DNA reads as TGCAGCGTTCTGGGACAAACTGAGGGTGAGCAGTTCTTC. Translation: CSVLGQTEGEQFF.

The chain carries TRBV4-1 and TRBJ2-7, with 10 bases that match TRBD1. Per germline, CDR1 MGHRA and CDR2 YSYEKL. Losses at the gene ends were 5 bases for V and 2 bases for J; bases not matched to a gene: 6. The CDR3 consists of 15 residues. This CDR3 is CASSTRDRGAYEQYF. The CDR3, as DNA: TGCGCCAGCAGCACCCGGGACAGGGGCGCCTACGAGCAGTACTTC.

Points on this clone: The CDR3 does not end in the conserved phenylalanine or tryptophan, so this is likely a read error. This chain connects TRBV9 to TRBJ2-7, with 9 bases that match TRBD1. Germline trimming cut 7 bases from V and 7 bases from J; bases unmatched to any gene: 6. Per germline, CDR1 SGDLS and CDR2 YYNGEE. The CDR3 is made up of 12 amino acids. This chain's CDR3 is CASGDRVGEQYL. CDR3 in DNA: TGTGCCAGCGGGGACAGGGTCGGAGAGCAGTACCTC.

The rearrangement uses TRBV10-3 and TRBJ1-6; 7 nucleotides line up with TRBD1. Germline assignment: CDR1 ENHRY and CDR2 SYGVKD. V was pared by 10 bases and J by 7 bases, with 13 bases of the junction left unmatched. The CDR3 loop spans 15 amino acids. The CDR3 reads CATQRQGPLNSPLHF. In DNA form, the CDR3 reads TGTGCCACCCAGCGACAGGGCCCACTAAATTCACCCCTCCACTTT.

The chain is built from TRBV18 and TRBJ2-3; D is ambiguous. CDR3 length equals 16 residues. V lost 0 bases, J lost 2 bases, and 12 bases lay in between. CDR1 is KGHSH and CDR2 is LQKENI in the germline V gene. CDR3 protein: CASSPPTVGATDTQYF. CDR3 DNA: TGTGCCAGCTCACCACCGACGGTGGGCGCCACAGATACGCAGTATTTT.

This chain links TRBV5-6 with TRBJ1-5, with TRBD1 as a possible D gene (6 bases). The V end was cut by 2 bases, the J end by 2 bases, with 11 bases between. The CDR3 extends over 15 amino acids. Germline V lookup: CDR1 SGHDT, CDR2 YYEEEE. CDR3 DNA: TGTGCCAGCAGCTTACAGGGTGTTCGCAATCAGCCCCAGCATTTT. Its protein is CASSLQGVRNQPQHF.

This chain connects TRBV7-9 to TRBJ1-3; no reliable D call. Trimming took 5 bases from V and 6 from J, leaving 17 bases between them. Germline CDR1 reads SEHNR; CDR2 reads FQNEAQ (reference sequence). The CDR3 is 15 amino acids. The CDR3 here is CASSGYTILANTIYF. In DNA form, the CDR3 reads TGTGCCAGCAGCGGTTATACGATCTTGGCAAACACCATATATTTT.